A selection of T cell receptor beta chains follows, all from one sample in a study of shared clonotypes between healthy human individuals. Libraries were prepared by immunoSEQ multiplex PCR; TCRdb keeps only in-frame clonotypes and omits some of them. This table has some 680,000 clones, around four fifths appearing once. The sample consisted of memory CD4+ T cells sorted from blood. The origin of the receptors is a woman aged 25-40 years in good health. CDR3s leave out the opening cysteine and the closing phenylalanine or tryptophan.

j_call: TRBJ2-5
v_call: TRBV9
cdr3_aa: ASSAVASEGETQY

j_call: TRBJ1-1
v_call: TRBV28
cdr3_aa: ASSRRAITEAF

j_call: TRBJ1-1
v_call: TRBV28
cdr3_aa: ASSPAGWVMNTEAF

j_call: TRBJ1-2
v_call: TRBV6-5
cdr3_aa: ASSYSKPGQGWYT

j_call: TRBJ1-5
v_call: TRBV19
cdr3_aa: ASTRGARDQPQH

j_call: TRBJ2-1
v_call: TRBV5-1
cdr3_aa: ASSFGLAAYNEQF

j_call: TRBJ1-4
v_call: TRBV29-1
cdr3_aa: SVEGREKLF

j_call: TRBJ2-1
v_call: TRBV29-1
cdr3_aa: SVDPGSGSYNEQF

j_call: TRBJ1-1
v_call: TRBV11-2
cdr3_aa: ASRKVFGSRNTEAF

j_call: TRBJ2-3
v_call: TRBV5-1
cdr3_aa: ASLAEPSTDTQY

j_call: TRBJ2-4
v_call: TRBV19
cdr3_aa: ASSPTGGKNIQY

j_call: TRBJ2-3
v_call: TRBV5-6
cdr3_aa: ASISLGAAATRDTQY

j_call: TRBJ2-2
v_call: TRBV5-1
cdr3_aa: ASSLELRTGELF

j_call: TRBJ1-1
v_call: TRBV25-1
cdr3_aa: ASRPRTDLNTEAF

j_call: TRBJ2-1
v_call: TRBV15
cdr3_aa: ATSRAAGSASQF

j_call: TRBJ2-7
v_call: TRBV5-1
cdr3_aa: ASSLATTSGSRYEQY

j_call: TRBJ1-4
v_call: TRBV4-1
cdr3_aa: ASSQGQGANEKLF

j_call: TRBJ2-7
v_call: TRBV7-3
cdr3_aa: ASSRTSFYEQY

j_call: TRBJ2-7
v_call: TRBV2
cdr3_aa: ASRRDRSYYEQY

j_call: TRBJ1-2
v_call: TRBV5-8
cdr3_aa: ASSSQTGALVGYT

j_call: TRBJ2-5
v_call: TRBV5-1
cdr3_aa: ASSIGQGSYETQY

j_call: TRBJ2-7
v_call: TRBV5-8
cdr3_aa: ASSPGTVPDLYYEQY